The present entry profiles one TCR beta chain with its context. The antigen is not known. Amplification targeted TCR beta CDR3 regions from RNA transcripts. TCR CDR3 regions were first amplified by RT-PCR with HTBI primers. TCRdb recomputed calls from the multiplex PCR reads with MiXCR, one row per CDR3 protein. This sample carries 450,000 to 700,000 distinct CDR3 sequences, 35% to 55% of them seen once, and the ten largest clones take 15% to 20%. Exclusion of a patient resulted from uncontrolled infection, other autoimmune disease, pregnancy or lactation. The data originate from a study of T cells in Graves' hyperthyroidism and ophthalmopathy. General observations from the study: Prediction of ophthalmopathy progression came a median approximately 7 months pre-onset. Most thyroid-expanded clonotypes above 0.001 were also found in blood.

Per the germline V gene, CDR1 is MDHEN and CDR2 is SYDVKM. Trimming cost V 3 bases and J 7 bases, with 13 bases left between them. CDR3 length: 14 amino acids. Sequenced sample: peripheral blood or thyroid tissue (not recorded which). The receptor's source is an adult woman with Graves' disease, either hyperthyroidism or ophthalmopathy (not recorded which). The chain is built from TRBV28 and TRBJ1-5; no definite D call. The chain's CDR3 is CASSFKPAGQPQHF. The DNA for the CDR3 is TGTGCCAGCAGTTTTAAACCGGCGGGGCAGCCCCAGCATTTT.